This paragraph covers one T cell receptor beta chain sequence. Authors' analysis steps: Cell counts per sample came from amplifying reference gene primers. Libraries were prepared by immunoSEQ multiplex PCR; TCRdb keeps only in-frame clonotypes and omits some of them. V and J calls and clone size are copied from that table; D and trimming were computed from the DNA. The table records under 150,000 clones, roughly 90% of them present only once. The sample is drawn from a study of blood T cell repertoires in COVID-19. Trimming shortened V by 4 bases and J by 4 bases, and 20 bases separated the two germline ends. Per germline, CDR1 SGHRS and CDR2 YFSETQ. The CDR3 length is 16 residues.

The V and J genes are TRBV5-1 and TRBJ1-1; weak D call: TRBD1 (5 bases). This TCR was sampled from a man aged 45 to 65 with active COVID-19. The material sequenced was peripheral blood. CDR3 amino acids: CASSPGTGNRGTEAFF. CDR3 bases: TGCGCCAGCAGCCCGGGGACTGGGAATCGCGGCACTGAAGCTTTCTTT.